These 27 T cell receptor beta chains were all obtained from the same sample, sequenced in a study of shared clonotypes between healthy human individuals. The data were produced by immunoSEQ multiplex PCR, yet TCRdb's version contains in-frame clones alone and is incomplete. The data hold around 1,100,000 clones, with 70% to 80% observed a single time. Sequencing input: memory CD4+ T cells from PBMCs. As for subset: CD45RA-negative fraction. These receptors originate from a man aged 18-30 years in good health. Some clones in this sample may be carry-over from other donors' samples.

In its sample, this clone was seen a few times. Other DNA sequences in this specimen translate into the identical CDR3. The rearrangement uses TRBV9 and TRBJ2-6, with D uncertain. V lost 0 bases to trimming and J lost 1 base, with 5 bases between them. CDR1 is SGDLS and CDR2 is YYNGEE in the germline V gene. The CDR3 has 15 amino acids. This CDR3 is CASSVAGSGANVLTF. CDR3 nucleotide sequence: TGTGCCAGCAGCGTAGCTGGGTCTGGGGCCAACGTCCTGACTTTC.

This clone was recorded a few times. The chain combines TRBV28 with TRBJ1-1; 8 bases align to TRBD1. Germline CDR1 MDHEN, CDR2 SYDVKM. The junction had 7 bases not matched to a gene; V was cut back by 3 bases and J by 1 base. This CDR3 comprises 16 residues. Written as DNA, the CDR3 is TGTGCCAGCAGTTTGGTTACAGGGGGAGGGAACACTGAAGCTTTCTTT. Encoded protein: CASSLVTGGGNTEAFF.

The CDR3 reads CSVGGLGGNTIYF. CDR3 DNA: TGCAGCGTTGGGGGTTTGGGTGGAAACACCATATATTTT. This chain links TRBV29-1 with TRBJ1-3; D ambiguous. The length of the CDR3 is 13 residues. CDR1 and CDR2 (germline): SQVTM, ANQGSEA. Trimming stripped 4 bases from V and 3 bases from J, with 10 bases between.

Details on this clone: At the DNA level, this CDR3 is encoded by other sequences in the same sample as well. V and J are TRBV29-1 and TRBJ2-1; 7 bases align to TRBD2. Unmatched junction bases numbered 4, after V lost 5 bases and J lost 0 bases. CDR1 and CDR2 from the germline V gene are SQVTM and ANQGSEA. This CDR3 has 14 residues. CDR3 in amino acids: CSVSGGSSYNEQFF. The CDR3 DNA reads TGCAGCGTTTCCGGCGGGAGCTCCTACAATGAGCAGTTCTTC.

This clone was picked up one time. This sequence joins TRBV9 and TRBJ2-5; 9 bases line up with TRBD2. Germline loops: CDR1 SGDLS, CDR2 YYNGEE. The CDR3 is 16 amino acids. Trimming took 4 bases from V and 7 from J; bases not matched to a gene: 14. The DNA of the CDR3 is TGTGCCAGCAGCCTGACTAGCGGCACCCGTGGGGGGACCCAGTACTTC. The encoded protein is CASSLTSGTRGGTQYF.

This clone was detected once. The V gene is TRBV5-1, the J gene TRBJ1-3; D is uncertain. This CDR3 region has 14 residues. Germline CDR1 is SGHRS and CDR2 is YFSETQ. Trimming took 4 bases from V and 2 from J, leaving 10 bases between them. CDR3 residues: CASSDGVTGNTIYF. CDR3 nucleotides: TGCGCCAGCAGCGACGGGGTAACTGGAAACACCATATATTTT.

The CDR3 sequence is CASSAGIQETQYF. As DNA, the CDR3 is TGTGCCAGCAGTGCCGGGATCCAAGAGACCCAGTACTTC. The rearrangement joins TRBV6-1 to TRBJ2-5, with D possibly being TRBD2 (5 bases). Germline V gives CDR1 MNHNS, CDR2 SASEGT. This CDR3 contains 13 residues. V was cut by 4 bases and J by 1 base, with 7 bases left in between.

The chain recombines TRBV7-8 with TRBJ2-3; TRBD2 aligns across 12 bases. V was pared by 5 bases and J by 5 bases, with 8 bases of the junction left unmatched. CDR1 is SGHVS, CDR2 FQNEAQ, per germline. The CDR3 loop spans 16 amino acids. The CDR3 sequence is CASSRLAGGPKDTQYF. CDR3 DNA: TGTGCCAGCAGCCGTCTAGCGGGAGGGCCGAAAGATACGCAGTATTTT.

CDR3 amino acids: CASRLNAGAFF. CDR3 DNA: TGTGCCAGCAGGCTTAACGCGGGAGCTTTCTTT. The rearrangement uses TRBV11-2 and TRBJ1-1; D is ambiguous. The CDR3 runs to 11 residues. Germline loops: CDR1 SGHAT, CDR2 FQNNGV. Trimming removed 6 bases from V and 10 bases from J, with 12 bases in between.

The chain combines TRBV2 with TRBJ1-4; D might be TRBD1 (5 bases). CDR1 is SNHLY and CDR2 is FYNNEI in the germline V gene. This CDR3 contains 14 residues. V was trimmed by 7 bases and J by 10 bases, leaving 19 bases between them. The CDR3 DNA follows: TGTGCCAGCATCGCCGACGGGGCCTCTGCAAAACTGTTTTTT. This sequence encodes CASIADGASAKLFF. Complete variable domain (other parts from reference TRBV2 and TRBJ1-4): EPEVTQTPSHQVTQMGQEVILRCVPISNHLYFYWYRQILGQKVEFLVSFYNNEISEKSEIFDDQFSVERPDGSNFTLKIRSTKLEDSAMYFCASIADGASAKLFFGSGTQLSVL.

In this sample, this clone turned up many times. In DNA form, the CDR3 reads TGTGCCAGCACCGAGACAGACAACACTGAAGCTTTCTTT. As protein: CASTETDNTEAFF. The rearrangement joins TRBV7-8 to TRBJ1-1; TRBD1 might be the D (5 bases). Between the trimmed V and J ends, which lost 7 bases and 2 bases, there was a span of 11 bases. Germline V gene data show CDR1 as SGHVS and CDR2 as FQNEAQ. This CDR3 is 13 amino acids long.

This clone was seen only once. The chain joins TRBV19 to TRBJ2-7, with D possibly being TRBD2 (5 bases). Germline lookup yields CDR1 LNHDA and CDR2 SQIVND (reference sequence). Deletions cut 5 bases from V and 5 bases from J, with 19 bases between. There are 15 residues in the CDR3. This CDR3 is CASSASATTRNEQYF. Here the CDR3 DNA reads TGTGCCAGTAGTGCCTCGGCCACTACTAGAAACGAGCAGTACTTC.

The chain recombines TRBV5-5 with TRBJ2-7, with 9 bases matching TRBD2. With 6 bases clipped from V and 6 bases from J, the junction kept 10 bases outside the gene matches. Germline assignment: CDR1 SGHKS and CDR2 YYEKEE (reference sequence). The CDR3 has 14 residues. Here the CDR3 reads CASTVSGSSTEQYF. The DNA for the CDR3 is TGTGCCAGCACTGTTAGCGGGAGCAGTACCGAGCAGTACTTC.

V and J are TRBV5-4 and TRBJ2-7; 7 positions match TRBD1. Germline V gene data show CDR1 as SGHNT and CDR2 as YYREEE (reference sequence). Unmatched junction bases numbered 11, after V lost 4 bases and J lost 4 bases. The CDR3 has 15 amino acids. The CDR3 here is CASSPSGTAIYEQYF. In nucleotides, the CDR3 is TGTGCCAGCAGCCCCTCGGGGACAGCGATATACGAGCAGTACTTC.

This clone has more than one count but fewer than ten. The DNA for the CDR3 is TGTGCCTGGAGTATGACGACAAGGCGTCCCGGGGAGCTGTTTTTT. This codes for CAWSMTTRRPGELFF. The rearrangement joins TRBV30 to TRBJ2-2; D gene uncertain. The CDR3 totals 15 residues. Trimming stripped 2 bases from V and 6 bases from J, with 16 bases between. Germline V gene lookup returns CDR1 GTSNPN and CDR2 SVGIG (reference sequence).

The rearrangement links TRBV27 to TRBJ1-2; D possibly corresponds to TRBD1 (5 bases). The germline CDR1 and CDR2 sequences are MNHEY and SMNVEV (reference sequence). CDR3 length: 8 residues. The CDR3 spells CSPGLYTF. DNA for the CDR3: TGTTCCCCGGGACTTTACACCTTC.

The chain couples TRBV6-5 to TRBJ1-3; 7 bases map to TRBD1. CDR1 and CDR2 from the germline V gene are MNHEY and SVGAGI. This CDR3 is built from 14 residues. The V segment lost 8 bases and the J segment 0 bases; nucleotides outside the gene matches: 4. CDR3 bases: TGTGCCAGCGGCAGGGGGATCTCTGGAAACACCATATATTTT. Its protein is CASGRGISGNTIYF.

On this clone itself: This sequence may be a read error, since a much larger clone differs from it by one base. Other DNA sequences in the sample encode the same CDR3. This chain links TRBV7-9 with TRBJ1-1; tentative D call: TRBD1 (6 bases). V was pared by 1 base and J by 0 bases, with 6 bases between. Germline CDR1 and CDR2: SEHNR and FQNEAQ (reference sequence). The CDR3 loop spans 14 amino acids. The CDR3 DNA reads TGTGCCAGCAGCTTAGGGACAGTGAACACTGAAGCTTTCTTT. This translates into CASSLGTVNTEAFF.

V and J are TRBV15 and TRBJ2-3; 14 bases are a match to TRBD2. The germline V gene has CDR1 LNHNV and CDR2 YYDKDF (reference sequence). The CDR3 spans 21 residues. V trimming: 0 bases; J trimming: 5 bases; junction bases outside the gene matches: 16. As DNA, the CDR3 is TGTGCCACCAGCAGAGATCGGGTTCGGACTAGCGGGAGGTCTGAGGTAGATACGCAGTATTTT. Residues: CATSRDRVRTSGRSEVDTQYF.

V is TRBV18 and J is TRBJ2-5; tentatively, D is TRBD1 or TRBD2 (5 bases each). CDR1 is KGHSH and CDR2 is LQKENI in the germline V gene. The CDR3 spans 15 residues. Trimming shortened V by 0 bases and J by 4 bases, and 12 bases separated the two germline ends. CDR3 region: CASSPPARAGETQYF. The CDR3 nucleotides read TGTGCCAGCTCACCACCGGCCAGGGCGGGAGAGACCCAGTACTTC.

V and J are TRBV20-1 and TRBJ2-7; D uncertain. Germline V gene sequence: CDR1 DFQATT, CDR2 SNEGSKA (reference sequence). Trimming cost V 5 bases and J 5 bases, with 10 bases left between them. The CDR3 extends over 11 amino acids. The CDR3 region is CSAFSAHEQYF. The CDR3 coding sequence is TGCAGTGCTTTCTCCGCTCACGAGCAGTACTTC.

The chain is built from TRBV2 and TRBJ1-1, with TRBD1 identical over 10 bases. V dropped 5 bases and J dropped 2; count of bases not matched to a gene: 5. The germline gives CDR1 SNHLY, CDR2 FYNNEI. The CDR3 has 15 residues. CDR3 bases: TGTGCCAGCAGTTTCCGGGACAGGGGTAACACTGAAGCTTTCTTT. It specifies CASSFRDRGNTEAFF. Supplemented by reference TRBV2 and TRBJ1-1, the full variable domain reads EPEVTQTPSHQVTQMGQEVILRCVPISNHLYFYWYRQILGQKVEFLVSFYNNEISEKSEIFDDQFSVERPDGSNFTLKIRSTKLEDSAMYFCASSFRDRGNTEAFFGQGTRLTVV.

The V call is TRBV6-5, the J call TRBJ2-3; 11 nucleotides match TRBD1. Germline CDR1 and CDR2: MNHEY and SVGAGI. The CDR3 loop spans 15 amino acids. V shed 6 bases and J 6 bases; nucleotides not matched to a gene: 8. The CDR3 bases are TGTGCCAGCAGCCCCACGGGGACAGGGGGTGATACGCAGTATTTT. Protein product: CASSPTGTGGDTQYF.

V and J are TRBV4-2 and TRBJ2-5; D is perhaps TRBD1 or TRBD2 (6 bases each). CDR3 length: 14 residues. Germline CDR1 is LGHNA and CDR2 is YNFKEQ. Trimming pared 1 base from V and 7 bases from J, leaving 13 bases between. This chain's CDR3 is CASSQGGAEGTQYF. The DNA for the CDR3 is TGTGCCAGCAGCCAAGGGGGGGCAGAGGGGACCCAGTACTTC.

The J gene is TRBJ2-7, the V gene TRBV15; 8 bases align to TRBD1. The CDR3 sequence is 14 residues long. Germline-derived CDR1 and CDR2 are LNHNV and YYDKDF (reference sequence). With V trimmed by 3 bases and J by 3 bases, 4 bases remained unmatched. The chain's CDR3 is CATSRDRDFYEQYF. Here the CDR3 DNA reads TGTGCCACCAGCAGGGACAGGGATTTCTACGAGCAGTACTTC.

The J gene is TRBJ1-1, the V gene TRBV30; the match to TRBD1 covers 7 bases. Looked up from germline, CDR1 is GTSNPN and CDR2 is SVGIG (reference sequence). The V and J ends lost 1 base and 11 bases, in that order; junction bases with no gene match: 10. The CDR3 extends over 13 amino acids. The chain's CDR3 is CAWSEQEGAWAFF. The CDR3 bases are TGTGCCTGGAGTGAACAGGAGGGGGCATGGGCTTTCTTT.

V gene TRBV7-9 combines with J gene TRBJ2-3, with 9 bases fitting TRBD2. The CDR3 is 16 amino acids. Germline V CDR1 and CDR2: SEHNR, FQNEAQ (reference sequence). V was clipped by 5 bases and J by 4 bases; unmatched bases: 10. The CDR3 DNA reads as TGTGCCAGCAGCCCCCCCGTGCGGGAGGGCCCAGATACGCAGTATTTT. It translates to CASSPPVREGPDTQYF.